These T cell receptor beta chains were read from a single sample in a study of technical replicates of blood from a few donors. Here immunoSEQ multiplex PCR was the method, and the copy in TCRdb shows in-frame clones only, minus some. The table has 70,000 or so clones, around 90% seen once. Material for sequencing was PBMCs. The receptors here all came from a human donor in good health. Some clones in this sample may be carry-over from other donors' samples. Both conserved end residues are part of each CDR3. D genes are given only for firm matches. Clone size is shown for a subset of rows, as once, few, many or a class of expanded clone.

v_gene	abundance	j_gene	d_gene	CDR3nt	CDR3aa
TRBV21-1	once	TRBJ2-1	NA	TGTGCCAGCAGCAAAGAGGGGCCCAACAATGAGCAGTTCTTC	CASSKEGPNNEQFF
TRBV7-2	once	TRBJ2-1	TRBD2	TGTGCCAGCAGCCCACAGGCGCTTCTAGCGGATGAGCAGTTCTTC	CASSPQALLADEQFF
TRBV27	few	TRBJ2-4	TRBD2	TGTGCCAGCAGTTTAGCCGGGACTAGCAAAAACATTCAGTACTTC	CASSLAGTSKNIQYF
TRBV5-4	NA	TRBJ1-5	NA	TGTGCCAGCAGCATTGGGGGGTATAGCAATCAGCCCCAGCATTTT	CASSIGGYSNQPQHF
TRBV7-2	NA	TRBJ2-2	NA	TGTGCCAGCAGCTTAGTTCAGGGCACCGGGGAGCTGTTTTTT	CASSLVQGTGELFF
TRBV2	NA	TRBJ1-1	TRBD1	TGTGCCAGCAGTGGGGACAGGGGGAGAGCTGAAGCTTTCTTT	CASSGDRGRAEAFF
TRBV19	NA	TRBJ2-7	TRBD2	TGTGCCAGTAGCCATCCTACTAGCGGGGGCTACGAGCAGTACTTC	CASSHPTSGGYEQYF
TRBV4-1	NA	TRBJ2-5	TRBD2	TGCGCCAGCAGCCCAAACCCGGGAGGGAAGGGGCAGACCCAGTACTTC	CASSPNPGGKGQTQYF
TRBV18	NA	TRBJ2-2	TRBD1	TGTGCCAGCTCACCCCCCGGACAGGCATTCACCGGGGAGCTGTTTTTT	CASSPPGQAFTGELFF
TRBV7-9	NA	TRBJ1-1	NA	TGTGCCCCAACCCGGGGTGGCATGAACACTGAAGCTTTCTTT	CAPTRGGMNTEAFF
TRBV30	NA	TRBJ2-3	NA	TGTGCCTGTGGACGGGGTGGCACAGATACGCAGTATTTT	CACGRGGTDTQYF
TRBV6-5	NA	TRBJ1-4	NA	TGTGCCAGCAGTTTTACAGGAGTTGCAACTAATGAAAAACTGTTTTTT	CASSFTGVATNEKLFF
TRBV5-4	NA	TRBJ2-3	TRBD2	TGTGCCAGCAGCTTGATAGCGGGGGGAGATACGCAGTATTTT	CASSLIAGGDTQYF
TRBV7-8	NA	TRBJ2-7	TRBD1	TGTGCCAGCAGCTTAGCCCGTACCGGGACAGGCTTCTACGAGCAGTACTTC	CASSLARTGTGFYEQYF
TRBV5-8	NA	TRBJ2-5	NA	TGTGCCAGCAGCAAATCGGGGTCAGGTGTTCGGACCCAGTACTTC	CASSKSGSGVRTQYF
TRBV2	once	TRBJ2-1	NA	TGTGCCAGCAGTGAGGAGTCAAGCTCCTACAATGAGCAGTTCTTC	CASSEESSSYNEQFF
TRBV5-1	NA	TRBJ1-1	TRBD1	TGCGCCAGCAGCGGGGGCTCAGGGGGCACTGAAGCTTTCTTT	CASSGGSGGTEAFF
TRBV11-2	NA	TRBJ2-3	NA	TGTGCCAGCAGCTTAGTTCTTAGCACAGATACGCAGTATTTT	CASSLVLSTDTQYF
TRBV11-2	NA	TRBJ2-1	TRBD2	TGTGCCAGCAGGAATATCTTTCTAGCGGGATCTGCTAATGAGCAGTTCTTC	CASRNIFLAGSANEQFF
TRBV7-3	NA	TRBJ1-1	NA	TGTGCCAGCAGCTTAACGGGGGACACTTACACTGAAGCTTTCTTT	CASSLTGDTYTEAFF
TRBV9	NA	TRBJ2-5	NA	TGTGCCAGCAGCGTAGGCAGGCAGGAGACCCAGTACTTC	CASSVGRQETQYF
TRBV30	once	TRBJ2-4	NA	TGTGCCTGGCACCCCGCGGTAGCGCGGGGGACATGGGCCACCATTTTAGCCAAAAACATTCAGTACTTC	CAWHPAVARGTWATILAKNIQYF
TRBV5-5	NA	TRBJ2-7	TRBD1	TGTGCCAGTCTCGGGACAGCTTCTTCTACCGAGCAGTACTTC	CASLGTASSTEQYF
TRBV14	NA	TRBJ1-6	TRBD1	TGTGCCAGCAGCCCGGACAGGGGCACCCTCCACTTT	CASSPDRGTLHF
TRBV5-5	NA	TRBJ2-2	TRBD1	TGTGCCAGCAGACGGGACAGGGGCCCCTTAGAGAACACCGGGGAGCTGTTTTTT	CASRRDRGPLENTGELFF
TRBV4-3	NA	TRBJ2-2	NA	TGCGCCAGCAGCCAAGTCGGGGGGCGGGGCACCGGGGAGCTGTTTTTT	CASSQVGGRGTGELFF
TRBV7-3	NA	TRBJ2-1	TRBD2	TGTGCCAGCAGCTCCGGGACTAGCGGGCATGAGCAGTTCTTC	CASSSGTSGHEQFF
TRBV15	NA	TRBJ2-2	TRBD2	TGTGCCACCAGCAGCATAGCGGGCTACACCGGGGAGCTGTTTTTT	CATSSIAGYTGELFF
TRBV7-9	NA	TRBJ2-7	TRBD2	TGTGCCAGCAGCTTAAGTGCGGGGGGAACCTACGAGCAGTACTTC	CASSLSAGGTYEQYF
TRBV18	NA	TRBJ2-1	TRBD2	TGTGCCAGCTCACCGGCTAGCGGGAGGGCCTACAATGAGCAGTTCTTC	CASSPASGRAYNEQFF
TRBV6-4	few	TRBJ2-5	NA	TGTGCCAGCAGTGACACTCTCGGTGGTTCCGGGACCCAGTACTTC	CASSDTLGGSGTQYF
TRBV4-3	NA	TRBJ2-3	TRBD2	TGCGCCAGCAGCCAAGATCCCCCTAGCGGGGGTAGGACAGATACGCAGTATTTT	CASSQDPPSGGRTDTQYF
TRBV5-1	NA	TRBJ2-5	TRBD2	TGCGCCAGCAAACCGGGACTAGCGGGAGGGCAGACCCAGTACTTC	CASKPGLAGGQTQYF
TRBV4-3	NA	TRBJ1-2	NA	TGCGCCAGCAGCCCGGCGGGGTGGGGTGGCTACACCTTC	CASSPAGWGGYTF
TRBV5-8	NA	TRBJ2-1	NA	TGTGCCAGCAGCAATCAGTACAATGAGCAGTTCTTC	CASSNQYNEQFF
TRBV27	NA	TRBJ2-7	NA	TGTGCCAGCAGTTTATCTGGCCAGGCCTACGAGCAGTACTTC	CASSLSGQAYEQYF
TRBV10-3	once	TRBJ2-3	NA	TGTGCCATCAGTGAAAACGGGGATACGCAGTATTTT	CAISENGDTQYF
TRBV7-9	NA	TRBJ2-3	TRBD2	TGTGCCAGCAGCTTCCAGCGGGGTCGACGGGATACGCAGTATTTT	CASSFQRGRRDTQYF
TRBV9	NA	TRBJ2-5	TRBD1	TGTGCCAGCAGCGTAACCGGGACAGAAGAGACCCAGTACTTC	CASSVTGTEETQYF
TRBV7-9	NA	TRBJ1-1	NA	TGTGCCAGCAGCTCACCGTCGGGTGAAGCTTTCTTT	CASSSPSGEAFF
TRBV13	NA	TRBJ2-7	TRBD2	TGTGCCAGCAGCTTGGGCGGGAGGGAGTACGAGCAGTACTTC	CASSLGGREYEQYF
TRBV19	NA	TRBJ2-2	NA	TGTGCCAGTAGTACCCCCGGGCAGGGGAAGGGCGGGGAGCTGTTTTTT	CASSTPGQGKGGELFF
TRBV5-1	NA	TRBJ2-3	NA	TGCGCCAGCAGCCTCTCGGTACCTTTCTCAGATACGCAGTATTTT	CASSLSVPFSDTQYF